The T cell receptor beta chain described here comes from a study of CD8 T cells in Susac syndrome. Study outcomes and limitations: The study's TCR sequencing and HLA analysis drew on a certain number of individuals. That number was acknowledged as relatively small.

This clonotype was found a few times. Its antigen is still unknown. V was clipped by 3 bases and J by 7 bases, with 6 bases between them. This CDR3 is 12 amino acids long. In blood CD8+ and CD4+ T cells, TCR beta underwent sequencing. TEMRA cells were enriched by FACS, and CD4+ and CD8+ T cells were negatively isolated. RNA was extracted with the RNeasy kit, and a quantity of roughly 0.45 to 1 ug was reverse transcribed using random hexamers. A multiplex approach, immunoSEQ multiplex PCR, amplified TCR beta CDR3 across 54 Vbeta and 13 Jbeta. One entry per CDR3 protein, called by TCRdb with MiXCR from the immunoSEQ multiplex PCR reads. The sample contains 140,000 to 150,000 distinct CDR3 sequences, 94% of which appear only once.

The chain recombines TRBV12-3 or TRBV12-4 with TRBJ1-4; D remains ambiguous. The sequencing sample was made of CD4+ T cells from PBMCs. This receptor was obtained from a human donor in good health. DNA for the CDR3: TGTGCCAGCAGTTTCTCGGGTGAAAAACTGTTTTTT. Translation: CASSFSGEKLFF.